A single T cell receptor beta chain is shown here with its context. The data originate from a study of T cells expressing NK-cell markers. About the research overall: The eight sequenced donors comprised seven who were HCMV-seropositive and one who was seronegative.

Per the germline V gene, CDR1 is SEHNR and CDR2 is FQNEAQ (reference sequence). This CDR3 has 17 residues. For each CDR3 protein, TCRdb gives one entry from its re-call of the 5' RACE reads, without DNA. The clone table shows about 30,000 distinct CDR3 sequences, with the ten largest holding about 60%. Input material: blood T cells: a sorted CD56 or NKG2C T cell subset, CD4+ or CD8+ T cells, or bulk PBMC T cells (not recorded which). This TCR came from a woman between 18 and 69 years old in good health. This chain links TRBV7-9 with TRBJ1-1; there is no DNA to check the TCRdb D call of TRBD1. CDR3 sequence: CASSPVPGQGSGTEAFF.